This T cell receptor (beta chain) comes out of a study of a mutant IDH1 vaccine in newly diagnosed glioma. Study at large: In weeks 1, 3, 5, 7, 11, 15, 19 and 23, patients were immunized, eight times in all. The first vaccination came 4-6 weeks after radiotherapy alone, or with temozolomide cycles. Former treatment meant radiotherapy, temozolomide, or both; the majority had gotten both. General observations from the study: Pseudoprogression appears to have had no connection to changes in top peripheral T cell clonotypes.

Time point noted: week 5, during vaccination. The investigators gave 300 ug of mutant IDH1 20-mer peptide in each vaccine dose, together with topical imiquimod. The data were produced by immunoSEQ multiplex PCR, yet TCRdb's version contains in-frame clones alone and is incomplete. The table lists under 70,000 clones, approximately 81% of them singletons. The germline gives CDR1 SQVTM, CDR2 ANQGSEA. This CDR3 has 11 amino acids. V was trimmed by 7 bases and J by 8 bases, leaving 14 bases between them. A note on this clone: Antigen specificity is unknown.

The chain has TRBV29-1 and TRBJ1-2, with D possibly matching TRBD1 (6 bases). The receptor was derived from a young man with glioma. The sequencing used PBMCs, collected from a glioma patient whose treatment included an IDH1 peptide vaccine. The CDR3 region has the DNA TGCAGCGCCGGACAGCCTGGAGGCTACACCTTC. Amino acid sequence: CSAGQPGGYTF.